Below are 8 T cell receptor beta chains sequenced from a single sample in a study of shared clonotypes between healthy human individuals. Clones were read by immunoSEQ multiplex PCR, and TCRdb kept only the in-frame ones, dropping some. Among 950,000 to 1,300,000 clones listed, roughly 80% were seen once. The sequenced material came from memory CD4+ T cells sorted from blood. This sample's subset: CD45RA-negative fraction. The receptor set was obtained from a man younger than 35 in good health.

This clone was detected only a few times. The chain joins TRBV2 to TRBJ2-7, with D possibly matching TRBD1 (6 bases). CDR1 and CDR2 from the germline V gene are SNHLY and FYNNEI. This CDR3 region has 17 residues. The V end was cut by 7 bases, the J end by 1 base, with 23 bases between. CDR3 DNA: TGTGCCAGCAACCAACCCACTTCAGGGGATAGATCCTACGAGCAGTACTTC. Residues: CASNQPTSGDRSYEQYF.

This chain connects TRBV25-1 to TRBJ2-7, with D possibly matching TRBD1 (5 bases). Looked up from germline, CDR1 is MGHDK and CDR2 is SYGVNS. The CDR3 is 14 amino acids. Trimming pared 1 base from V and 2 bases from J, leaving 9 bases between. CDR3 bases: TGTGCCAGCAGTGAATTCAGACAGACCTACGAGCAGTACTTC. Encoded protein: CASSEFRQTYEQYF.

The chain recombines TRBV5-1 with TRBJ2-3; TRBD1 agrees at 8 bases. The J segment lost 6 bases and the V segment lost 4 bases, leaving 7 bases of the junction unmatched. This CDR3 has 14 residues. The germline CDR1 and CDR2 sequences are SGHRS and YFSETQ. CDR3 sequence: CASSTGQATDTQYF. The CDR3 nucleotides are TGCGCCAGCAGCACGGGACAGGCGACGGATACGCAGTATTTT.

The chain couples TRBV29-1 to TRBJ2-5; no firm D call. This CDR3 has 12 amino acids. V shed 7 bases and J shed 1 base, with 10 bases lying between them. Germline V gene lookup returns CDR1 SQVTM and CDR2 ANQGSEA. CDR3: CSGSQVQETQYF. The CDR3 nucleotides are TGCAGCGGGAGCCAAGTCCAAGAGACCCAGTACTTC. Based on the CDR3 plus reference TRBV29-1 and TRBJ2-5, the full variable domain is SAVISQKPSRDICQRGTSLTIQCQVDSQVTMMFWYRQQPGQSLTLIATANQGSEATYESGFVIDKFPISRPNLTFSTLTVSNMSPEDSSIYLCSGSQVQETQYFGPGTRLLVL.

The V gene is TRBV19, the J gene TRBJ1-2; TRBD1 matches 12 bases. The CDR3 is made up of 15 amino acids. V lost 5 bases and J lost 7; bases outside the gene matches: 8. The germline V gene encodes CDR1 LNHDA and CDR2 SQIVND (reference sequence). The chain's CDR3 is CASSAWGQGASGYTF. CDR3 in DNA: TGTGCCAGTAGTGCCTGGGGACAGGGGGCCTCTGGCTACACCTTC.

The chain couples TRBV10-2 to TRBJ1-3, with 8 nucleotides matching TRBD1. CDR1 is WSHSY, CDR2 SAAADI, per germline. Trimming at V came to 8 bases and at J to 2 bases, leaving 8 bases not matched to a gene. The CDR3 runs 15 residues. The CDR3 DNA reads as TGCGCCAGCGGCTCCGCGGACAGGGCTGGAAACACCATATATTTT. Amino acid sequence: CASGSADRAGNTIYF.

This clone was observed a handful of times. This chain connects TRBV11-2 to TRBJ2-7; 12 bases agree with TRBD2. In germline, CDR1 is SGHAT, CDR2 FQNNGV. J was trimmed by 12 bases and V by 4 bases; bases with no gene match: 10. This CDR3 spans 14 amino acids. The CDR3 loop reads CASSSSGRASRPYF. The CDR3 DNA is TGTGCCAGCAGCTCTAGCGGGAGGGCCAGTAGGCCGTACTTC.

The chain's CDR3 is CSGGDRAYGYTF. DNA of the CDR3: TGCAGCGGTGGGGACAGGGCCTATGGCTACACCTTC. The gene calls are TRBV29-1 and TRBJ1-2; 9 nucleotides align to TRBD1. The CDR3 covers 12 residues. J lost 4 bases, V lost 7 bases, and 4 bases had no gene match. The germline V gene has CDR1 SQVTM and CDR2 ANQGSEA.